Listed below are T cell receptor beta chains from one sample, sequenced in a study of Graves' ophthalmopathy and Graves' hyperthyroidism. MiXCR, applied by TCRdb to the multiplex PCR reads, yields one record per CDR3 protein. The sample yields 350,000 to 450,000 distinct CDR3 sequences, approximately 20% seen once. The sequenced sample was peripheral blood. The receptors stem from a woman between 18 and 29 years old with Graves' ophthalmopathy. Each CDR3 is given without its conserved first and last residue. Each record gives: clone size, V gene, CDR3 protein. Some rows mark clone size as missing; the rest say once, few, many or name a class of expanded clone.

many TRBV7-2 ASSPGPGQSYEQY
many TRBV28 ASSPPGQGDEQY
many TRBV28 ASSFLIGGSSYEQY
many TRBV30 AWTLASTANTGELF
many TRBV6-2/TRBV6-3 ASSLWDILSSNSPLH
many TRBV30 AWDSGLGRTEAF
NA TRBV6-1 ASRLTQPMNTGELF
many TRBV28 ASSFGDPQETQY
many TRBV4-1 ASSQDRTSEYNEQF
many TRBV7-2 ASSLGQGRNYGYT
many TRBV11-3 ASSLTGPNSPLH
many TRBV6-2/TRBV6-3 ASKSGLAPSYEQY
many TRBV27 ASSLALGSPEAF
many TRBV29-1 SVEVQDNTGELF
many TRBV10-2 ASSGAAGQEPTNTGELF
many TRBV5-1 ASRFREIQETQY
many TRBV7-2 ASSPRAGALGNQPQH
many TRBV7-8 ASGGSISYEQY
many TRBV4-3 ASSQVDRKWRNTEAF
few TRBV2 ASSGPFEVIQY
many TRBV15 ATSKGTGFGQPQH
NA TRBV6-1 ASRTGSLEEQY
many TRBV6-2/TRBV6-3 ATLKARASGNTIY
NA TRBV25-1 ASSGSRGDRVWPEAF
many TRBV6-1 ASSETGLRNIQY
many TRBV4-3 ASSRTIGGPETQY
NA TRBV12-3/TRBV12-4 ASSFWYRGSGDTGELF
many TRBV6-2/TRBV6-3 ASSYAPRGNQPQH
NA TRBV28 ASESAGQGASDQY
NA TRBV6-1 ASSTTWRRGQETQY
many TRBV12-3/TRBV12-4 ASSSSTGPYEQY
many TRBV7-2 ASSLGSGPTYEQY
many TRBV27 ASSFEGPRRYNSPLH
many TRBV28 AGSFRTSGGSETQY
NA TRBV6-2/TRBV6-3 ASSLPFRAEETQY
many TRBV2 ASSTTGKQY
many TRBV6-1 ASRPGTGAPETQY
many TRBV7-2 ASSLGRAENIQY
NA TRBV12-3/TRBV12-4 ASAGRGALDYEQY
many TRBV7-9 AGIDWGRMNTEAF
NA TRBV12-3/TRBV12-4 ASSPSLAAVRYEQY
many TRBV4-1 ASGNRGKAGNSPLH
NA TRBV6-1 ASSESTAVDQPQH
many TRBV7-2 ASSLGRTGFGEAF
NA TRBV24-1 ATAAGGGETQY